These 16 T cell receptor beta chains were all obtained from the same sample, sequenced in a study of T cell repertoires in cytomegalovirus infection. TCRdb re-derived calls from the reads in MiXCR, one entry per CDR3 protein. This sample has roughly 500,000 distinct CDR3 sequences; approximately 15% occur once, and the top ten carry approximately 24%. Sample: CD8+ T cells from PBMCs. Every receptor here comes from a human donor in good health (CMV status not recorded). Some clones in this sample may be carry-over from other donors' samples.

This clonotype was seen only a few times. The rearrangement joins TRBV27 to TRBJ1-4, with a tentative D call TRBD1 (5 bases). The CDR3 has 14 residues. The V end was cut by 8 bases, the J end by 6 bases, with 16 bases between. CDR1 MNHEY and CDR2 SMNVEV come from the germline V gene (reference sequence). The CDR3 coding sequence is TGTGCCAGCTGCGAGGACAAGATGCATGAAAAACTGTTTTTT. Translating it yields CASCEDKMHEKLFF.

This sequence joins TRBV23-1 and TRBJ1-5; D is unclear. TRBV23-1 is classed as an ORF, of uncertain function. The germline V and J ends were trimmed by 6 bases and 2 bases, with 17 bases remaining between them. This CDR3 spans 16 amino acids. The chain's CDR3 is CASSQTRLEGNQPQHF. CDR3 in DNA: TGCGCCAGCAGCCAAACTCGGTTGGAGGGCAATCAGCCCCAGCATTTT.

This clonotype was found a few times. The CDR3 bases are TGTGCCAGCAGTGAAAGAGACGGCCTGAGCACAGATACGCAGTATTTT. Translation: CASSERDGLSTDTQYF. The V and J genes are TRBV2 and TRBJ2-3, with unresolved D. CDR3 length: 16 amino acids. Germline V gene sequence: CDR1 SNHLY, CDR2 FYNNEI. V lost 2 bases and J 0 bases, leaving 12 bases between the germline ends.

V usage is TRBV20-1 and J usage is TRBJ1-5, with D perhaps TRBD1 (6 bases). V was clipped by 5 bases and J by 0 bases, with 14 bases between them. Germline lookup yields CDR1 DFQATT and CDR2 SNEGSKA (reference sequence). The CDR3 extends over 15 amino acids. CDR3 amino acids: CSAEGDGYSNQPQHF. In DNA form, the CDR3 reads TGCAGTGCTGAGGGGGACGGATATAGCAATCAGCCCCAGCATTTT.

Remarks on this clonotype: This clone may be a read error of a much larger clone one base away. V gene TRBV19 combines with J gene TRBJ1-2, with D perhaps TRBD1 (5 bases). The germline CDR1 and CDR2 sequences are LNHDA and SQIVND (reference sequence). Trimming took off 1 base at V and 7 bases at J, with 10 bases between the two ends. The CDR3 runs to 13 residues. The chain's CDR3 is CASSIARDGGYTF. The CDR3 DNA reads TGTGCCAGTAGTATAGCCAGGGACGGTGGCTACACCTTC.

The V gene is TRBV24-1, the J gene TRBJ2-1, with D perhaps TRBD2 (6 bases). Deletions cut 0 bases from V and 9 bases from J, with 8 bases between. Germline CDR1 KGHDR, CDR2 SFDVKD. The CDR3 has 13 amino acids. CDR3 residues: CATSDLRESEQFF. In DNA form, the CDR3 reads TGTGCCACCAGTGATTTGCGGGAGAGTGAGCAGTTCTTC.

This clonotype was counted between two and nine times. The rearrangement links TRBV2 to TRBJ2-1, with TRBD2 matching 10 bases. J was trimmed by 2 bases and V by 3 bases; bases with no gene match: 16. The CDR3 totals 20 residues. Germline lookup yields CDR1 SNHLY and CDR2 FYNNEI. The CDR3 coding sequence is TGTGCCAGCAGTGATATGAGGGCTAGCGGGAGATCAGCGACCTACAATGAGCAGTTCTTC. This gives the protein CASSDMRASGRSATYNEQFF.

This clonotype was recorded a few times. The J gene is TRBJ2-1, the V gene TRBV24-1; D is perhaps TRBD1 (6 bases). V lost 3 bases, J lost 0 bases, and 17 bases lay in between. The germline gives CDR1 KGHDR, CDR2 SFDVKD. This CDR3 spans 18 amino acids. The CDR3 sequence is CATSDDLTGLSSYNEQFF. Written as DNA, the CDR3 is TGTGCCACCAGTGATGACCTGACAGGTTTAAGCTCCTACAATGAGCAGTTCTTC.

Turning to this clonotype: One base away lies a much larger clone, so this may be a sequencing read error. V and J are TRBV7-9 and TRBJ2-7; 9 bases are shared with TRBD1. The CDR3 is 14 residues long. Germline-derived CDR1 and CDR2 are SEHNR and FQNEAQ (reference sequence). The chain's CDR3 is CARSNRDRAYEQYF. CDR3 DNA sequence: TGTGCCCGCAGCAACCGGGACAGGGCCTACGAGCAGTACTTC.

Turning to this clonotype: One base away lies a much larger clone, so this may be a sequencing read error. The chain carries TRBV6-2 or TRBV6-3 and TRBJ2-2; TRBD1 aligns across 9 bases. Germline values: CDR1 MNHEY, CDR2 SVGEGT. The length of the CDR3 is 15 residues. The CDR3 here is CASRGQGGGAGVLFF. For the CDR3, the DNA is TGTGCCAGCAGGGGACAGGGAGGGGGAGCTGGGGTGCTGTTTTTT.

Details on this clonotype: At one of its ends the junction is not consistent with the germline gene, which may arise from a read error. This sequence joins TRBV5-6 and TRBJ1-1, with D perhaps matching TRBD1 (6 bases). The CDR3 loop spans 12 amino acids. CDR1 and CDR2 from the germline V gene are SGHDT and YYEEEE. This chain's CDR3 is CVSGGHVTEAFF. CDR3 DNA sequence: TGTGTCAGCGGGGGGCATGTCACTGAAGCTTTCTTT. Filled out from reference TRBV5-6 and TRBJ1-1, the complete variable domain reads DAGVTQSPTHLIKTRGQQVTLRCSPKSGHDTVSWYQQALGQGPQFIFQYYEEEERQRGNFPDRFSGHQFPNYSSELNVNALLLGDSALYLCVSGGHVTEAFFGQGTRLTVV.

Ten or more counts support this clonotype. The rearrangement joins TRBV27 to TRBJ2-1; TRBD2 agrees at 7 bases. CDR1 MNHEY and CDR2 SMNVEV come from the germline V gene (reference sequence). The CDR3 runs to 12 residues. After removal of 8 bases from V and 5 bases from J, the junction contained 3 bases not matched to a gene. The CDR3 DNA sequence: TGTGCCAGCGGGAGGGCCAACAATGAGCAGTTCTTC. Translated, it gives CASGRANNEQFF.

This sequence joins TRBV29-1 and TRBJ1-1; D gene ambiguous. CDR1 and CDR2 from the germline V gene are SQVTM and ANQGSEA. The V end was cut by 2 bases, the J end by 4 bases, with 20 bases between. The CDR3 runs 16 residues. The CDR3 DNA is TGCAGCGTTGAATTGTGGGTGACGGGGTCGGGCACTGAAGCTTTCTTT. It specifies CSVELWVTGSGTEAFF.

CDR3 protein: CASSKLRGAGVLGNEQFF. The CDR3 DNA reads TGTGCCAGCAGTAAACTAAGGGGAGCGGGAGTGCTAGGCAATGAGCAGTTCTTC. This chain connects TRBV27 to TRBJ2-1, with TRBD2 matching over 8 bases. This CDR3 is 18 amino acids long. The germline gives CDR1 MNHEY, CDR2 SMNVEV (reference sequence). V shed 5 bases and J 6 bases; nucleotides not matched to a gene: 18.

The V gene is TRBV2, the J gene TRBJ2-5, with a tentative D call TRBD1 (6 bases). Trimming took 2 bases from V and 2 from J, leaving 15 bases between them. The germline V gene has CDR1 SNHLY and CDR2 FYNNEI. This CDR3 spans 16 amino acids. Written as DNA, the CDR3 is TGTGCCAGCAGTGAAATTTCCACGGACAGTCAAGAGACCCAGTACTTC. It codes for CASSEISTDSQETQYF. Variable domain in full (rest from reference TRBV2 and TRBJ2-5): EPEVTQTPSHQVTQMGQEVILRCVPISNHLYFYWYRQILGQKVEFLVSFYNNEISEKSEIFDDQFSVERPDGSNFTLKIRSTKLEDSAMYFCASSEISTDSQETQYFGPGTRLLVL.

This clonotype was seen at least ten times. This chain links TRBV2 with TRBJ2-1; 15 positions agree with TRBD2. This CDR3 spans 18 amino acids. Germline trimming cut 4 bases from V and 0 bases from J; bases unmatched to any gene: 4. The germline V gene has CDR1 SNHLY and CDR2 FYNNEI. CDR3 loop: CASSGGLAGGSSYNEQFF. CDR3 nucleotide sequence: TGTGCCAGCAGTGGAGGACTAGCGGGAGGGAGCTCCTACAATGAGCAGTTCTTC.